The source of this T cell receptor (beta chain) is a study of blood T cell repertoires in COVID-19 (dated by TCRdb to the early 2020s). For the study in its entirety: Recovered participants in ImmuneRACE Cohort 3 were defined as having two consecutive negative NP/OP PCR tests, clearance from a healthcare professional, or resolution of symptoms. The repertoires were released in a freely available public database meant as a resource for research on the immune response to SARS-CoV-2. The prospective study material was composed of cDNA or gDNA derived from T cells, B-cell-depleted T cells, or PBMCs. Deeply sampled blood TCRbeta repertoires from subjects exposed to, actively infected with, or recovered from COVID-19 were included in the dataset. Where available, HLA class I and class II types were obtained from metadata supplied by the sample provider rather than from assay-based typing. Sample metadata almost always included a de-identified subject ID, COVID-19 status, age in years and sex. Collaborator samples came from the United States, Italy and Spain and covered acute and convalescent phases of COVID-19. The samples were drawn from the first 160 participants of the ongoing ImmuneRACE study and from 950 to 1,500 subjects provided by 6 global collaborators. On the study overall, not on this receptor specifically: Clinical and demographic metadata were provided uncurated, with the amount varying by source and participant.

TCRbeta CDR3 regions were amplified from genomic DNA using the immunoSEQ Assay, a bias-controlled multiplex PCR. Regarding the original processing steps: The number of nucleated cells in each sample was estimated by amplification of reference gene primers within the assay. Sequence reads were collapsed and filtered to measure the absolute abundance of every unique TCRbeta CDR3 rearrangement. Productive Simpson clonality was computed per sample as the square root of Simpson's diversity index over productive rearrangements. TCRdb stores this immuneACCESS table with in-frame sequences only. Part of the clones is absent; in the studies checked, under half of the shortfall reflects unresolved V genes, and no reason is known for the rest. Clone size and V and J calls were adopted from that table, with D and trimming inferred from the DNA. The sample has under 400,000 clones on record, about 89% of them singletons. 1.9% of the sample is in the top ten clones.

In the prospective study, participants were roughly 18 to 95 years old, resided in 20 to 30 geographic areas of the United States, and were enrolled through a virtual design. Cohort assignment in the prospective study relied on participant-reported clinical history from a screening survey and a study questionnaire. Mobile phlebotomists in the prospective study collected whole blood, serum and a nasopharyngeal or oropharyngeal swab from every participant. Additional blood draws and questionnaires over an approximately two-month period could optionally be provided by prospective study participants. Before DNA extraction, blood samples from the prospective study were shipped at room temperature or frozen. In the case of this clone: Its antigen has not been determined. Per-base qualities were not stored, and no clone one base away is much larger.

This clonotype was sampled from a man aged 35-49 years in a cohort exposed to, infected with or recovered from COVID-19 (not recorded which). The sample comprised PBMCs or T cells enriched from blood (not recorded which).

The CDR3: CASSSRDRGHEQYF. The base sequence is TGTGCCAGCAGTTCTCGTGACAGGGGACACGAGCAGTACTTC. The sequence is built from TRBV27 and TRBJ2-7; 8 bases in between match TRBD1. CDR1 and CDR2 were assigned from the germline V gene (reference sequence) as MNHEY and SMNVEV. Spanning cysteine to phenylalanine, the CDR3 consists of 14 amino acids. The retained sequence is limited to the CDR3, 42 bases, with the frame set at the first base. V is pruned by 4 bases and J by 5 bases, leaving 7 bases of the junction without a gene match.